The TCR beta chain described here comes from a study of vaccination and CD4 T cells after COVID-19. Study-level information: Post-COVID sampling occurred a median approximately 91 days after diagnosis (range 35 to 161). The peptides that stimulated the cells were overlapping spike peptides from SARS-CoV-2, HCoV-NL63, HCoV-OC43 and HCoV-229E.

CD4+ T cells that had been cultured provided DNA sequenced with the Oncomine TCR Beta short-read assay. TCRdb redid the calling of the PCR reads with MiXCR, one entry per CDR3 protein. The sample carries 5,500 or so distinct CDR3 sequences, about two thirds recorded once. In the case of this clonotype: The antigen is undetermined.

The CDR3 is 14 amino acids. The junction had 7 bases not matched to a gene; V was cut back by 6 bases and J by 5 bases. Study-wide results and limits: A median of 86.3% of reactive clones, in convalescent patients, became evident only post-vaccination.

Specified treatment: approximately 9-day PBMC culture with coronavirus spike peptide pools or control peptides (ViraFEST assay). First, ViraFEST expanded antigen-specific T cells with peptide pools, and next it sequenced the TCRs. The sample consisted of CD4+ T cells from blood, cultured in vitro. This rearrangement joins TRBV12-3 or TRBV12-4 to TRBJ1-5; 7 positions agree with TRBD1. The sequence was collected from a human donor who had recovered from COVID-19. CDR3 nucleotides: TGTGCCAGCAGCCGAGGACAGGAAGATCAGCCCCAGCATTTT. Its protein is CASSRGQEDQPQHF.